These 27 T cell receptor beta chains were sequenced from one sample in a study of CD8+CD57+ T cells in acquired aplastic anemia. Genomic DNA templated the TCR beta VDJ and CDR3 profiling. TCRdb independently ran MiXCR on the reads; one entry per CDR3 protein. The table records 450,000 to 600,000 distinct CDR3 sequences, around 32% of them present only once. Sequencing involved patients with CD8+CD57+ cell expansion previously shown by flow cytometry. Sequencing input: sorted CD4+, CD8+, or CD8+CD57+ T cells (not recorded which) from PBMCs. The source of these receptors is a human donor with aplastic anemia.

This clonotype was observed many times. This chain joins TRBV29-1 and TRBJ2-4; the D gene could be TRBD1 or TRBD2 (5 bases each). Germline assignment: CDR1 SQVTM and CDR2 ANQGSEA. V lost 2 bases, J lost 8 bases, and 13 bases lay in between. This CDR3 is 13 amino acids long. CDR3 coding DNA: TGCAGCGTTGAATTGGGGTTGGGGGACATTCAGTACTTC. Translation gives CSVELGLGDIQYF.

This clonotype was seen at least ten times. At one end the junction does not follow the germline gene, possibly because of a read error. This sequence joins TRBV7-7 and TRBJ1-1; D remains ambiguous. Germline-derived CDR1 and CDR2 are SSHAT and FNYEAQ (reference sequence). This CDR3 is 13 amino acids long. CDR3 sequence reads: CASSQSEGTEAFF. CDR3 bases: TGTGCTAGCAGCCAGAGTGAGGGCACTGAAGCTTTCTTT. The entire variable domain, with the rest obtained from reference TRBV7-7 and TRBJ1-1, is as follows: GAGVSQSPRYKVTKRGQDVTLRCDPISSHATLYWYQQALGQGPEFLTYFNYEAQPDKSGLPSDRFSAERPEGSISTLTIQRTEQRDSAMYRCASSQSEGTEAFFGQGTRLTVV.

The CDR3 reads CASTNYQGSTDTQYF. CDR3 sequence (DNA): TGTGCCAGCACTAACTACCAGGGGAGCACAGATACGCAGTATTTT. V usage is TRBV10-3 and J usage is TRBJ2-3; a weak D match, TRBD1 (6 bases). Trimming left V 10 bases short and J 0 bases short, with 17 bases between. This CDR3 region has 15 residues. The germline gives CDR1 ENHRY, CDR2 SYGVKD.

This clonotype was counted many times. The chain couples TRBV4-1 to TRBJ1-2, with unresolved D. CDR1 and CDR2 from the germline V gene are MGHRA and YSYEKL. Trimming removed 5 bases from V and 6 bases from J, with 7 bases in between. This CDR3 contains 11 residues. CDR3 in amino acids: CASSSRHGYTF. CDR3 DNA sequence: TGCGCCAGCAGCTCCAGGCATGGCTACACCTTC.

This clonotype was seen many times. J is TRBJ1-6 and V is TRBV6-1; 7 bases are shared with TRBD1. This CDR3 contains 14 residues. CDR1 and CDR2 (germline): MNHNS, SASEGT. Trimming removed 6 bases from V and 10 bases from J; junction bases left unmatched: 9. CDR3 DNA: TGTGCCAGCAGGCCCGGACAGGCAGTATCACCCCTCCACTTT. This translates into CASRPGQAVSPLHF.

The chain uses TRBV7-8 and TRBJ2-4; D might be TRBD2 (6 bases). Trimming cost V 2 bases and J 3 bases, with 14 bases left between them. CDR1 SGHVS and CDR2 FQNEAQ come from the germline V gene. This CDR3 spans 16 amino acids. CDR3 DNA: TGTGCCAGCAGCTTATGGAACGGCGGGAACAAAAACATTCAGTACTTC. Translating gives CASSLWNGGNKNIQYF.

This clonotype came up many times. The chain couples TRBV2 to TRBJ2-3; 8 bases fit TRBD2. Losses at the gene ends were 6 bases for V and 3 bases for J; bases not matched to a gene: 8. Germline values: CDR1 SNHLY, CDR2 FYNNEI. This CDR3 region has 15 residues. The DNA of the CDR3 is TGTGCCAGCAGGGAGGGACTAGTGGTGACAGATACGCAGTATTTT. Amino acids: CASREGLVVTDTQYF.

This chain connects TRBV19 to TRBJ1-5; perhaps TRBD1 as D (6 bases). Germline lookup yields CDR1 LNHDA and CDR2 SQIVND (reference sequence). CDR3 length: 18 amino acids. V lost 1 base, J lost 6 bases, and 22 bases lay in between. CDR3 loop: CASSIAPLRGGGRQPQHF. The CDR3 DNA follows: TGTGCCAGTAGTATAGCCCCCTTGAGAGGGGGGGGCCGTCAGCCCCAGCATTTT.

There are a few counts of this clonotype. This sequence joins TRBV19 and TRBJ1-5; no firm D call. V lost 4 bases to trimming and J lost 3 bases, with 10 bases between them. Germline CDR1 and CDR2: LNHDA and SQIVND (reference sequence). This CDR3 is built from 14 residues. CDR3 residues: CASSTSGSNQPQHF. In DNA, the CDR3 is TGTGCCAGTAGTACCTCCGGCTCCAATCAGCCCCAGCATTTT.

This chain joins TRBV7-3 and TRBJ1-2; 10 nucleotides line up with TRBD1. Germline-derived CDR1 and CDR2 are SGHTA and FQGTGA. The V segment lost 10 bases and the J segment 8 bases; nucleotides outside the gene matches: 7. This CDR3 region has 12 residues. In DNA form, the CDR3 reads TGTGCCACCTCCGGGACAGGGGAAGGCTACACCTTC. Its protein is CATSGTGEGYTF.

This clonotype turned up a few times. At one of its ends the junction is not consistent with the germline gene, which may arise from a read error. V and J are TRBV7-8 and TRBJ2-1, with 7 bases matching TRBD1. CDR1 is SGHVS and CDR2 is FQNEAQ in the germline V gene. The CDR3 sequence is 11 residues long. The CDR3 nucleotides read TGTGCCAGCAGCCCCCGGGACAGTTTAAGCTTC. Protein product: CASSPRDSLSF.

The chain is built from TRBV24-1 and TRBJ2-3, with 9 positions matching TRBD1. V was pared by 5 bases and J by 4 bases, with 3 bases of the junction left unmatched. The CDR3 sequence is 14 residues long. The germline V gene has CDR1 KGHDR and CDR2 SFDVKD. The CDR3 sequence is CATSARQGADTQYF. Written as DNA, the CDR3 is TGTGCCACCAGTGCGAGACAGGGGGCAGATACGCAGTATTTT.

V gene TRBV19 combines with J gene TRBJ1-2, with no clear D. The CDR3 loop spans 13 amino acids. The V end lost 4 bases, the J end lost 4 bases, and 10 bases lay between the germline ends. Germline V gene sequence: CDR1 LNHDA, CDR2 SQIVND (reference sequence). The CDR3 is CASSTDGLYGYTF. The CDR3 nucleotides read TGTGCCAGTAGTACGGACGGACTCTATGGCTACACCTTC.

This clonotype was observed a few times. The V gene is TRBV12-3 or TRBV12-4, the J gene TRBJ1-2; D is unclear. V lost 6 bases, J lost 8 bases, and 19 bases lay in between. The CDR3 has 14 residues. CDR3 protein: CASSGRSLFTGYTF. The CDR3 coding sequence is TGTGCCAGCAGCGGGAGGAGTCTATTTACCGGCTACACCTTC.

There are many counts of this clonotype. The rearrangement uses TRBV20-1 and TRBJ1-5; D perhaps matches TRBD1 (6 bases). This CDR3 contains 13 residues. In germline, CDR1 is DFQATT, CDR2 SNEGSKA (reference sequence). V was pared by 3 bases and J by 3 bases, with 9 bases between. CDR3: CSARGDTNQPQHF. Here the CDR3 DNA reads TGCAGTGCTAGGGGGGACACCAATCAGCCCCAGCATTTT.

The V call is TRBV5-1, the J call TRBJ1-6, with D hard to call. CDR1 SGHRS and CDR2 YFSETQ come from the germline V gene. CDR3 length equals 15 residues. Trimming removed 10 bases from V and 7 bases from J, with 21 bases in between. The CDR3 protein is CARSLSGEKNSPLHF. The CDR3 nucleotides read TGCGCCCGCTCACTATCGGGAGAGAAGAATTCACCCCTCCACTTT.

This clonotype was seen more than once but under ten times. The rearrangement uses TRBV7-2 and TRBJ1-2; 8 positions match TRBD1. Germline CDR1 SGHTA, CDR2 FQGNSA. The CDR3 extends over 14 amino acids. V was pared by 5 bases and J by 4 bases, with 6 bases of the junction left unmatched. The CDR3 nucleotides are TGTGCCAGCAGCGCCGGGACAGGTCTCTATGGCTACACCTTC. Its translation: CASSAGTGLYGYTF.

CDR3 DNA sequence: TGCAGTGCTAGAGATAGTTGGAGCAATCAGCCCCAGCATTTT. As protein: CSARDSWSNQPQHF. The genes are TRBV20-1 and TRBJ1-5; the D is unclear. The CDR3 consists of 14 residues. Trimming removed 0 bases from V and 1 base from J, with 7 bases in between. CDR1 DFQATT and CDR2 SNEGSKA come from the germline V gene (reference sequence).

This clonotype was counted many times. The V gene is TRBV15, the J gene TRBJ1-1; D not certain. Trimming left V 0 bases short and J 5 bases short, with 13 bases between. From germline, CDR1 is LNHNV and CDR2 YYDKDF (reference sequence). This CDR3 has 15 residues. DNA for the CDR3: TGTGCCACCAGCAGAGATTGGTCAGGAGGAACTGAAGCTTTCTTT. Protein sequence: CATSRDWSGGTEAFF.

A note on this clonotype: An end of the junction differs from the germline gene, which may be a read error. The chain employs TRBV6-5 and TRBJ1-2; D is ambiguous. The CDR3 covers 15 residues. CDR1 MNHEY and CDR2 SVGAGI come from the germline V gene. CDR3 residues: CAISYSDSMNYGYTF. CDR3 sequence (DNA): TGTGCCATCAGTTACTCGGACTCAATGAACTATGGCTACACCTTC.

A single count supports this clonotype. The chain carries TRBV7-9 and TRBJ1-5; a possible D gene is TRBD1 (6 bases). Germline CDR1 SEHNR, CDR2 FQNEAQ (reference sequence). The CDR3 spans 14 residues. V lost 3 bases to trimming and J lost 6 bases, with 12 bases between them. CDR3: CASSFGEGGQPQHF. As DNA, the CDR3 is TGTGCCAGCAGCTTTGGGGAGGGGGGTCAGCCCCAGCATTTT.

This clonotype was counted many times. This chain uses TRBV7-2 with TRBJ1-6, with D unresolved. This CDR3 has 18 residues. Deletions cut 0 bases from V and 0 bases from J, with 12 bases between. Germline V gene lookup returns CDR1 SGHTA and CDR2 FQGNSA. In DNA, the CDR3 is TGTGCCAGCAGCTTAGCTGGTATGACGAGCTCCTATAATTCACCCCTCCACTTT. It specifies CASSLAGMTSSYNSPLHF.

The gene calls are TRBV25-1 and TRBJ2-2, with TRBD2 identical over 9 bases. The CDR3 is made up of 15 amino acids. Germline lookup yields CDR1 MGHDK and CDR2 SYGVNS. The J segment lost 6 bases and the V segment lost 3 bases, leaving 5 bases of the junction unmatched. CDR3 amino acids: CASSEGLAGSGELFF. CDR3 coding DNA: TGTGCCAGCAGTGAGGGGCTAGCGGGGTCCGGGGAGCTGTTTTTT.

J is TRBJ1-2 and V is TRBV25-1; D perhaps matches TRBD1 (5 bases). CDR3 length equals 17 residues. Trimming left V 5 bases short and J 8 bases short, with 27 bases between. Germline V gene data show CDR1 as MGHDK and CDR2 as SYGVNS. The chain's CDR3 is CASSLPGRTIFFVGYTF. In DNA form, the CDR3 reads TGTGCCAGCAGTTTGCCGGGACGGACCATATTCTTCGTGGGCTACACCTTC.

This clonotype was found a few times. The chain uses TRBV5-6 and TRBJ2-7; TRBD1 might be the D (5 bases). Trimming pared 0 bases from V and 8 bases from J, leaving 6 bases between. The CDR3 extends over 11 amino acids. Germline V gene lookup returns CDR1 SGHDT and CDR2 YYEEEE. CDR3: CASSLEDKQYF. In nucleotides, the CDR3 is TGTGCCAGCAGCTTGGAGGACAAGCAGTACTTC. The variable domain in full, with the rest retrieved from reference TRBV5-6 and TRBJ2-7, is DAGVTQSPTHLIKTRGQQVTLRCSPKSGHDTVSWYQQALGQGPQFIFQYYEEEERQRGNFPDRFSGHQFPNYSSELNVNALLLGDSALYLCASSLEDKQYFGPGTRLTVT.

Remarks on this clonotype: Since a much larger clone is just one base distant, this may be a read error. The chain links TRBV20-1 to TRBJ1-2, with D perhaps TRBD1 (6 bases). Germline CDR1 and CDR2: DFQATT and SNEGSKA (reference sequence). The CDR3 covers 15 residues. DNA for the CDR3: TGCAGTGCTAGATTACAGGGATCAGGCAACTGTGGCTACACCTTC. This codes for CSARLQGSGNCGYTF.

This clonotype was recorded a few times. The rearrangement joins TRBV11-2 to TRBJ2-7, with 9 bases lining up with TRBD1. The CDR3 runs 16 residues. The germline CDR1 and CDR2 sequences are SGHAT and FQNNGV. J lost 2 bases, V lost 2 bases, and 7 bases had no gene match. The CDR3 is CASSLLSTGGAYEQYF. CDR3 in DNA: TGTGCCAGCAGCTTACTCAGTACAGGGGGCGCCTACGAGCAGTACTTC.